These 4 T cell receptor beta chains were sequenced from one sample in a study of shared clonotypes between healthy human individuals. Data came from immunoSEQ multiplex PCR; TCRdb stores just in-frame clones and leaves some out. Of around 700,000 clones listed, more than 70% are singletons. Sample: memory CD4+ T cells sorted from blood. Indicated subset: CD45RA-negative fraction. These receptors all stem from a woman in her 30s in good health.

This clone appeared a few times. The chain is built from TRBV27 and TRBJ1-2; 7 positions match TRBD1. J gave up 2 bases and V 5 bases, and 8 bases lay outside the gene matches. The CDR3 loop spans 15 amino acids. Looked up from germline, CDR1 is MNHEY and CDR2 is SMNVEV (reference sequence). The CDR3 DNA reads TGTGCCAGCAGTGCCGCAGGGGGAGGCAACTATGGCTACACCTTC. Its translation: CASSAAGGGNYGYTF.

The rearrangement links TRBV28 to TRBJ2-2; no clear D. The germline V and J ends were trimmed by 7 bases and 5 bases, with 11 bases remaining between them. Germline CDR1 is MDHEN and CDR2 is SYDVKM. This CDR3 region has 13 residues. The CDR3 reads CASTLLGTGELFF. In DNA form, the CDR3 reads TGTGCCAGCACTCTCTTGGGTACCGGGGAGCTGTTTTTT.

This clone was counted at least ten times. This CDR3 is CASRPGLPTRQYF. CDR3 in DNA: TGTGCCAGTAGACCGGGACTCCCAACGCGGCAGTACTTC. The chain has TRBV21-1 and TRBJ2-5; the table gives TRBD2 as D, unverified against the DNA. TRBV21-1 is an annotated pseudogene. This CDR3 has 13 amino acids.

The CDR3 here is CASSLADSRYEQYF. CDR3 sequence (DNA): TGCGCCAGCAGCTTGGCGGACAGTAGGTACGAGCAGTACTTC. The V call is TRBV5-1, the J call TRBJ2-7, with D possibly TRBD1 on 6 matching bases. Per the germline V gene, CDR1 is SGHRS and CDR2 is YFSETQ. This CDR3 contains 14 residues. V was trimmed by 0 bases and J by 4 bases, leaving 11 bases between them.